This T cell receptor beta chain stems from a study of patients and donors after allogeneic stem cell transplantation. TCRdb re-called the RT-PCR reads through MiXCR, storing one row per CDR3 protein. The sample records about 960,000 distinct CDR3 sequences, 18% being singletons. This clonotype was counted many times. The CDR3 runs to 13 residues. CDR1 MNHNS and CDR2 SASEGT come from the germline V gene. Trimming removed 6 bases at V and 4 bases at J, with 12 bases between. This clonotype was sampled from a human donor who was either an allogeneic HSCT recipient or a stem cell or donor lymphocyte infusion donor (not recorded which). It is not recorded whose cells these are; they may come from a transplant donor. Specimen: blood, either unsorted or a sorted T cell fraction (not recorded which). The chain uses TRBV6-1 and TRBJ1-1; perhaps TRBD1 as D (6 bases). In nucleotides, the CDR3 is TGTGCCAGCAGCACGGACAGCGGCACTGAAGCTTTCTTT. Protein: CASSTDSGTEAFF.